These 25 T cell receptor beta chains came from one sample sequenced in a study of T cells expressing NK-cell markers (dated by TCRdb to the early 2020s). Library method: 5' RACE. Sequencing took place on an Illumina HiSeq 2000. After the reads were reprocessed by TCRdb, one entry was made per CDR3 protein sequence, with no DNA. The table kept for this sample lists under 600,000 distinct CDR3 sequences. Clones ranked in the top ten supply 1.4% of the sample. Sequences were obtained from blood T cells: a sorted CD56 or NKG2C T cell subset, CD4+ or CD8+ T cells, or bulk PBMC T cells (not recorded which). These receptor sequences come from a woman aged 50 to 60 in good health. Donor details come from another sample of the same person, matched by shared clones.

V gene TRBV24-1 combines with J gene TRBJ2-1; the D call from TCRdb, TRBD2, cannot be confirmed without DNA. This CDR3 spans 12 amino acids. Germline V gene data show CDR1 as KGHDR and CDR2 as SFDVKD. The CDR3 reads CATSDPGLAVVF.

The chain recombines TRBV3-1 with TRBJ2-5. This CDR3 is 14 amino acids long. Germline-derived CDR1 and CDR2 are LGHDT and YNNKEL (reference sequence). CDR3: CASSQDPALGTQYF.

V and J are TRBV5-1 and TRBJ1-2. The CDR3 consists of 13 residues. Germline assignment: CDR1 SGHRS and CDR2 YFSETQ. The CDR3 here is CASSPRDLYGYTF.

The J gene is TRBJ2-7, the V gene TRBV15. Germline CDR1 is LNHNV and CDR2 is YYDKDF (reference sequence). This CDR3 has 13 residues. CDR3 loop: CATSRDSRYEQYF.

This chain links TRBV5-1 with TRBJ2-7; checking the TCRdb D call of TRBD1 is not possible without DNA. Germline CDR1 reads SGHRS; CDR2 reads YFSETQ. The CDR3 is 12 residues long. The CDR3 loop reads CASSPGRREQYF.

The genes are TRBV27 and TRBJ1-2. The V gene's germline CDR1 is MNHEY and CDR2 SMNVEV (reference sequence). The CDR3 has 14 amino acids. The CDR3 reads CASSPRRDMNGYTF.

This chain uses TRBV20-1 with TRBJ2-2; TCRdb calls TRBD1, which cannot be checked without DNA. From germline, CDR1 is DFQATT and CDR2 SNEGSKA (reference sequence). The CDR3 loop spans 15 amino acids. The CDR3 is CSARPTTGATGELFF.

The chain is built from TRBV18 and TRBJ2-5; TCRdb indicates TRBD2, and absent DNA this call remains unverified. Germline CDR1 and CDR2: KGHSH and LQKENI. CDR3 length: 15 residues. The CDR3 sequence: CASFRTSGRGETQYF.

The chain links TRBV20-1 to TRBJ2-3; TCRdb picks TRBD1, but there is no DNA to check that call. The CDR3 length is 16 residues. Per germline, CDR1 DFQATT and CDR2 SNEGSKA (reference sequence). CDR3 in amino acids: CSASVGPPGHTDTQYF.

The chain employs TRBV20-1 and TRBJ2-5; TCRdb gives TRBD2 as the D gene, but with no DNA this cannot be confirmed. CDR1 and CDR2 (germline): DFQATT, SNEGSKA (reference sequence). The CDR3 extends over 15 amino acids. The CDR3 is CSARVAERSVETQYF.

This chain links TRBV6-5 with TRBJ1-4; TCRdb names TRBD1, which stays unverified in the absence of DNA. Germline V gene sequence: CDR1 MNHEY, CDR2 SVGAGI. This CDR3 comprises 15 residues. This CDR3 reads CASSRQRGTNEKLFF.

The chain recombines TRBV12-3 or TRBV12-4 with TRBJ1-1; checking the TCRdb D call of TRBD1 is not possible without DNA. The CDR3 runs 16 residues. CDR3 region: CASSFGGGTGASEAFF.

The J gene is TRBJ2-3, the V gene TRBV18. The CDR3 consists of 18 residues. Germline CDR1 reads KGHSH; CDR2 reads LQKENI. CDR3 sequence: CASSPQPKVATSTDTQYF.

The chain links TRBV10-2 to TRBJ2-2; lacking DNA, the TRBD1 call made by TCRdb goes unchecked. CDR3 length equals 14 residues. The germline gives CDR1 WSHSY, CDR2 SAAADI. CDR3 region: CATRETGKYGELFF.

V gene TRBV6-5 combines with J gene TRBJ1-1. The CDR3 contains 13 residues. CDR1 is MNHEY, CDR2 SVGAGI, per germline. The CDR3 region is CASLTGGTQVAFF.

V usage is TRBV19 and J usage is TRBJ1-2; TCRdb proposes TRBD1, but this gene call is untestable without DNA. Germline V gives CDR1 LNHDA, CDR2 SQIVND (reference sequence). CDR3 length equals 13 residues. This chain's CDR3 is CASSPRGNYGYTF. The variable domain in full, with the rest retrieved from reference TRBV19 and TRBJ1-2, is DGGITQSPKYLFRKEGQNVTLSCEQNLNHDAMYWYRQDPGQGLRLIYYSQIVNDFQKGDIAEGYSVSREKKESFPLTVTSAQKNPTAFYLCASSPRGNYGYTFGSGTRLTVV.

V usage is TRBV25-1 and J usage is TRBJ1-1. Germline values: CDR1 MGHDK, CDR2 SYGVNS. The CDR3 is made up of 15 amino acids. CDR3 region: CASSAPGTAVGEAFF.

The chain links TRBV6-5 to TRBJ1-2. This CDR3 contains 13 residues. Germline V CDR1 and CDR2: MNHEY, SVGAGI. CDR3 amino acids: CASRGGALYGYTF.

The chain couples TRBV12-3 or TRBV12-4 to TRBJ2-2; TCRdb indicates TRBD1, and absent DNA this call remains unverified. The CDR3 runs to 14 residues. CDR3 region: CASGVPSSTGELFF.

The rearrangement links TRBV14 to TRBJ2-2; TCRdb returns TRBD1, unconfirmable since there is no DNA. CDR3 length equals 17 residues. Per the germline V gene, CDR1 is SGHDN and CDR2 is FVKESK. Here the CDR3 reads CASSALLQGPYTGELFF.

The chain recombines TRBV6-6 with TRBJ2-2. CDR3 length: 14 residues. The V gene's germline CDR1 is MNHNY and CDR2 SVGAGI (reference sequence). This CDR3 is CASSLFGYSGELFF.

V usage is TRBV24-1 and J usage is TRBJ2-5; checking the TCRdb D call of TRBD1 is not possible without DNA. Germline CDR1 is KGHDR and CDR2 is SFDVKD. The CDR3 is made up of 16 amino acids. The CDR3 here is CATSDGGTAVQETQYF.

The chain carries TRBV12-3 or TRBV12-4 and TRBJ2-2; absent DNA, TCRdb's TRBD2 call cannot be checked. The CDR3 loop spans 14 amino acids. This CDR3 is CASSLAGGPGELFF.

V gene TRBV27 combines with J gene TRBJ2-7; TCRdb gives TRBD1 as the D gene, but with no DNA this cannot be confirmed. The germline V gene encodes CDR1 MNHEY and CDR2 SMNVEV (reference sequence). CDR3 size: 13 residues. CDR3 amino acids: CASSYRVVHEQYF.

The chain carries TRBV15 and TRBJ2-3. This CDR3 is 15 amino acids long. Germline V gene sequence: CDR1 LNHNV, CDR2 YYDKDF (reference sequence). The CDR3 here is CATSRDFPASDTQYF.